This T cell receptor (beta chain) was identified during a study of Ad26.COV2.S vaccination and SARS-CoV-2 variants. This clone has only one observation. Treatment in this sample: roughly 20 received Ad26.COV2.S at low or high dose, single or two shots; several received placebo; per-sample allocation not given. Specimen acquisition occurred on day 63 following the initial vaccine or placebo injection. Produced via immunoSEQ multiplex PCR; TCRdb's table is partial and in-frame only. This sample yields fewer than 500,000 clones, of which around 90% are seen a single time; 12% belongs to the top ten. This TCR came from a person between 18 and 59 years old who received the Ad26.COV2.S COVID-19 vaccine or a placebo. The input for sequencing was peripheral blood, taken in a trial of Ad26.COV2.S vaccine versus placebo.

The DNA for the CDR3 is TGTGCCAGCAGCTTAAGCCACTCTAGCACAGATACGCAGTATTTT. Its translation is CASSLSHSSTDTQYF. The chain has TRBV7-9 and TRBJ2-3; D unclear. In germline, CDR1 is SEHNR, CDR2 FQNEAQ (reference sequence). Trimming removed 2 bases from V and 0 bases from J, with 9 bases in between. This CDR3 spans 15 amino acids.